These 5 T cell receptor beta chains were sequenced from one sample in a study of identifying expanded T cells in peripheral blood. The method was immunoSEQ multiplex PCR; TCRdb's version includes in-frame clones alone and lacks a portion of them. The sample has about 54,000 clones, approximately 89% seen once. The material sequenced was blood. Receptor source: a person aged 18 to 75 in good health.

The CDR3 nucleotides read TGTGCCAGCAGCTTAAACAGGGTTCTAGTCTACGAGCAGTACTTC. Protein: CASSLNRVLVYEQYF. This chain joins TRBV5-6 and TRBJ2-7, with D tentatively TRBD1 (6 bases). This CDR3 region has 15 residues. V was pared by 2 bases and J by 3 bases, with 15 bases between. Germline V gene data show CDR1 as SGHDT and CDR2 as YYEEEE.

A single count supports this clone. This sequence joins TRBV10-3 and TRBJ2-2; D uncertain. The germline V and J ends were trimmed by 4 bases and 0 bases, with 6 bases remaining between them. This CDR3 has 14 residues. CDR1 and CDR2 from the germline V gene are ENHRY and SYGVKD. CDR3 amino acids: CAISANPNTGELFF. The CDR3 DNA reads TGTGCCATCAGTGCAAACCCGAACACCGGGGAGCTGTTTTTT.

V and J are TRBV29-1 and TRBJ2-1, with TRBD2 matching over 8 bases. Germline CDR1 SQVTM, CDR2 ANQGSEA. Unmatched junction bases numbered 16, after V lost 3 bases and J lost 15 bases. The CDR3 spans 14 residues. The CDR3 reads CSVEDPGLGTGGFF. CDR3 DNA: TGCAGCGTTGAGGACCCGGGACTAGGGACGGGAGGGTTCTTC.

CDR3 DNA: TGTGCCAGCCCCGGGGGCGAGGGTGCAACTAATGAAAAACTGTTTTTT. Translation gives CASPGGEGATNEKLFF. This rearrangement joins TRBV27 to TRBJ1-4; tentatively, D is TRBD1 (6 bases). The germline V gene encodes CDR1 MNHEY and CDR2 SMNVEV (reference sequence). The CDR3 contains 16 residues. Trimming took off 8 bases at V and 0 bases at J, with 16 bases between the two ends.

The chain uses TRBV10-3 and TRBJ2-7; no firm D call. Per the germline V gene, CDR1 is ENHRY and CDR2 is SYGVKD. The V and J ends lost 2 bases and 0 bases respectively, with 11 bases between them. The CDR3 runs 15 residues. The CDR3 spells CAISEVGVSSYEQYF. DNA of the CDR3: TGTGCCATCAGTGAGGTGGGCGTTAGCTCCTACGAGCAGTACTTC.